These 21 T cell receptor beta chains were sequenced from one sample in a study of blood T cell repertoires in COVID-19. Measured with immunoSEQ multiplex PCR; TCRdb has only the in-frame clones, and not every one. This table holds tens of thousands of clones, roughly 76% found once. Sequencing was performed on peripheral blood. These receptors were obtained from a man aged 65-85 years with active or convalescent COVID-19.

The J gene is TRBJ1-1, the V gene TRBV7-2; TRBD1 might be the D (5 bases). The V gene lost 5 bases and the J gene lost 3 bases, with 10 bases spanning the gap. The germline CDR1 and CDR2 sequences are SGHTA and FQGNSA. This CDR3 is 13 amino acids long. CDR3 in amino acids: CASSRQLDTEAFF. CDR3 in DNA: TGTGCCAGCAGCAGACAGTTGGACACTGAAGCTTTCTTT. The complete variable domain, with remaining parts taken from reference TRBV7-2 and TRBJ1-1, reads GAGVSQSPSNKVTEKGKDVELRCDPISGHTALYWYRQSLGQGLEFLIYFQGNSAPDKSGLPSDRFSAERTGGSVSTLTIQRTQQEDSAVYLCASSRQLDTEAFFGQGTRLTVV.

The rearrangement links TRBV5-1 to TRBJ1-6, with 8 nucleotides matching TRBD1. CDR3 length: 14 amino acids. V was pared by 0 bases and J by 9 bases, with 2 bases of the junction left unmatched. CDR1 SGHRS and CDR2 YFSETQ come from the germline V gene. Here the CDR3 reads CASSLGTGFSPLHF. In DNA form, the CDR3 reads TGCGCCAGCAGCTTGGGGACAGGGTTTTCACCCCTCCACTTT.

The sample holds one count of this clone. The gene calls are TRBV9 and TRBJ2-5, with 9 bases fitting TRBD1. Germline lookup yields CDR1 SGDLS and CDR2 YYNGEE. The trim removed 3 bases at V and 5 bases at J, leaving 5 bases unmatched. The CDR3 covers 14 residues. The DNA for the CDR3 is TGTGCCAGCAGCGGGACAGGGGATTGGGAGACCCAGTACTTC. This gives the protein CASSGTGDWETQYF.

This chain uses TRBV10-3 with TRBJ1-3, with TRBD1 as a possible D gene (5 bases). The CDR3 has 14 residues. Germline V CDR1 and CDR2: ENHRY, SYGVKD. V lost 9 bases, J lost 1 base, and 13 bases lay in between. The CDR3 nucleotides read TGTGCCATTGCCGGGGGAAATTCTGGAAACACCATATATTTT. It encodes CAIAGGNSGNTIYF.

The rearrangement uses TRBV28 and TRBJ1-5; 8 bases agree with TRBD1. CDR1 and CDR2 (germline): MDHEN, SYDVKM. V dropped 3 bases and J dropped 3; count of bases not matched to a gene: 7. The CDR3 extends over 16 amino acids. The CDR3 reads CASSFAGTGSNQPQHF. CDR3 bases: TGTGCCAGCAGTTTCGCCGGGACAGGTTCCAATCAGCCCCAGCATTTT.

V usage is TRBV3-1 (or the pseudogene TRBV3-2) and J usage is TRBJ1-2; 7 bases fit TRBD1. The ends lost 4 bases at V and 2 bases at J; junction bases unmatched: 1. Germline CDR1 is LGHDT and CDR2 is YNNKEL (reference sequence). The CDR3 is made up of 13 amino acids. This chain's CDR3 is CASSPQGNYGYTF. CDR3 in DNA: TGTGCCAGCAGCCCACAGGGGAACTATGGCTACACCTTC.

This chain joins TRBV10-1 and TRBJ2-2; D unresolved. Trimming cost V 6 bases and J 1 base, with 3 bases left between them. Germline V gene sequence: CDR1 WNHNN, CDR2 SYGVQD (reference sequence). CDR3 length equals 12 residues. The DNA of the CDR3 is TGCGCCAGCAGCAAGAACACCGGGGAGCTGTTTTTT. Translating it yields CASSKNTGELFF.

The chain employs TRBV28 and TRBJ1-3; perhaps TRBD1 as D (5 bases). Per the germline V gene, CDR1 is MDHEN and CDR2 is SYDVKM. Trimming pared 4 bases from V and 6 bases from J, leaving 22 bases between. The CDR3 consists of 17 residues. The CDR3 spells CASSSYTNGHALNTIYF. The CDR3, as DNA: TGTGCCAGCAGTTCGTATACAAACGGACACGCATTAAACACCATATATTTT.

This chain joins TRBV5-1 and TRBJ2-1; TRBD2 agrees at 7 bases. Unmatched junction bases numbered 15, after V lost 0 bases and J lost 12 bases. The CDR3 totals 16 residues. Germline V gene sequence: CDR1 SGHRS, CDR2 YFSETQ. The CDR3 here is CASSLGGGGSTPLQFF. The CDR3 nucleotides are TGCGCCAGCAGCTTGGGTGGCGGGGGTTCAACCCCCCTGCAGTTCTTC.

V is TRBV30 and J is TRBJ1-2; D is unresolved. This CDR3 is 8 amino acids long. V lost 7 bases, J lost 5 bases, and 2 bases lay in between. Looked up from germline, CDR1 is GTSNPN and CDR2 is SVGIG (reference sequence). This chain's CDR3 is CALYGYTF. DNA for the CDR3: TGTGCCTTATATGGCTACACCTTC.

V usage is TRBV20-1 and J usage is TRBJ2-5; D gene unclear. Trimming removed 3 bases at V and 1 base at J, with 9 bases between. Germline loops: CDR1 DFQATT, CDR2 SNEGSKA (reference sequence). This CDR3 has 13 amino acids. CDR3 in DNA: TGCAGTGCTAGTCCTCCGTTCCAAGAGACCCAGTACTTC. Protein product: CSASPPFQETQYF.

The J gene is TRBJ1-5, the V gene TRBV3-1 (or the pseudogene TRBV3-2); the match to TRBD1 covers 10 bases. Germline trimming cut 3 bases from V and 2 bases from J; bases unmatched to any gene: 1. This CDR3 spans 15 amino acids. Germline CDR1 and CDR2: LGHDT and YNNKEL (reference sequence). For the CDR3, the DNA is TGTGCCAGCAGCCAGGGGACAGGGGGCAATCAGCCCCAGCATTTT. Its protein product is CASSQGTGGNQPQHF.

On this clone: At one end the junction does not follow the germline gene, possibly because of a read error. The chain combines TRBV16 with TRBJ2-1, with 11 bases that match TRBD1. This CDR3 has 14 residues. The germline gives CDR1 KGHSY, CDR2 FQNENV. CDR3 sequence reads: CVSSSGTGGNEQFF. The CDR3 DNA follows: TGTGTCAGCAGCTCCGGGACAGGGGGCAATGAGCAGTTCTTC.

This clone was counted between two and nine times. The rearrangement uses TRBV12-3 or TRBV12-4 and TRBJ2-7; a possible D gene is TRBD1 (5 bases). The CDR3 extends over 12 amino acids. The V end was cut by 5 bases, the J end by 4 bases, with 9 bases between. CDR3 DNA: TGTGCCAGCAGTGCAGGGCTTTACGAGCAGTACTTC. This gives the protein CASSAGLYEQYF.

The CDR3 loop is CASSLQGSGVSQYF. The CDR3, as DNA: TGTGCCAGCAGCTTACAGGGGAGCGGTGTTAGTCAGTACTTC. This sequence joins TRBV7-9 and TRBJ2-7, with a tentative D call TRBD1 (6 bases). Germline loops: CDR1 SEHNR, CDR2 FQNEAQ (reference sequence). V lost 2 bases to trimming and J lost 10 bases, with 18 bases between them. The CDR3 length is 14 residues.

Details on this clone: At one end, the junction sequence differs from germline, possibly due to a read error. The rearrangement uses TRBV27 and TRBJ1-2; 9 bases are shared with TRBD1. Germline lookup yields CDR1 MNHEY and CDR2 SMNVEV (reference sequence). This CDR3 region has 15 residues. The CDR3 region has the DNA TGTGCCAGCAGCTTATTCCCGGGACAGGGCTATGGCTACACCTTC. Its translation is CASSLFPGQGYGYTF.

This clone has more than one count but fewer than ten. This chain uses TRBV19 with TRBJ1-1; D is uncertain. Trimming cost V 7 bases and J 1 base, with 10 bases left between them. Germline loops: CDR1 LNHDA, CDR2 SQIVND (reference sequence). The CDR3 loop spans 13 amino acids. The CDR3 reads CASMPRRNTEAFF. The CDR3 nucleotides read TGTGCCAGTATGCCCAGAAGGAACACTGAAGCTTTCTTT.

The chain joins TRBV10-3 to TRBJ2-1, with unresolved D. V lost 0 bases and J lost 9, with 9 bases in between. The V gene's germline CDR1 is ENHRY and CDR2 SYGVKD. This CDR3 spans 13 amino acids. CDR3 bases: TGTGCCATCAGTGAGTCGTCTAAAACTGAGCAGTTCTTC. Translating gives CAISESSKTEQFF.

V usage is TRBV15 and J usage is TRBJ2-4; TRBD2 might be the D (7 bases). CDR3 length: 19 amino acids. The V and J ends lost 0 bases and 0 bases respectively, with 18 bases between them. The germline CDR1 and CDR2 sequences are LNHNV and YYDKDF (reference sequence). CDR3 loop: CATSRDFGRGQIAKNIQYF. The DNA for the CDR3 is TGTGCCACCAGCAGAGATTTTGGGCGGGGGCAAATAGCCAAAAACATTCAGTACTTC.

The rearrangement joins TRBV24-1 to TRBJ1-1; D remains unclear. Deletions cut 3 bases from V and 6 bases from J, with 7 bases between. The CDR3 sequence is 12 residues long. The germline V gene has CDR1 KGHDR and CDR2 SFDVKD. CDR3 coding DNA: TGTGCCACCAGTGATACCCGGGCTGAAGCTTTCTTT. Translated: CATSDTRAEAFF.

The chain combines TRBV6-5 with TRBJ2-2; TRBD1 aligns across 7 bases. This CDR3 has 13 amino acids. Germline CDR1 MNHEY, CDR2 SVGAGI. J was trimmed by 4 bases and V by 11 bases; bases with no gene match: 7. The CDR3 sequence: CAVLTGVTGELFF. Here the CDR3 DNA reads TGTGCCGTCCTAACAGGGGTCACCGGGGAGCTGTTTTTT.